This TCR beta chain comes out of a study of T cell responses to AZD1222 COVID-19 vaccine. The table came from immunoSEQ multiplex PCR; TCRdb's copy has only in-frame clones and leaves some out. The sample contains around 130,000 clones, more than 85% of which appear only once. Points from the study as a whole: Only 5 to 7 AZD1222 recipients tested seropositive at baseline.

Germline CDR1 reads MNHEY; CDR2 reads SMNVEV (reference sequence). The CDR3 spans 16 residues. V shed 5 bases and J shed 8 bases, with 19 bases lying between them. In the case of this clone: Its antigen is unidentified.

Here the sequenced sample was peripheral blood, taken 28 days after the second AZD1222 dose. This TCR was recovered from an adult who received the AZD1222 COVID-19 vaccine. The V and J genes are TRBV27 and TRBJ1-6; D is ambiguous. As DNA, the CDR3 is TGTGCCAGCAGTCTGACTGGACCCCCTATGTATTCACCCCTCCACTTT. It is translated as CASSLTGPPMYSPLHF.